This T cell receptor beta chain stems from a study of blood T cells in healthy people across ages. With a J-beta primer mix and a sample-barcoded 5' primer, a second PCR ran about 6 to 11 cycles. One entry per CDR3 protein, called by TCRdb with MiXCR from the 5' RACE reads. The sample yields approximately 900,000 distinct CDR3 sequences, almost 30% seen once. This clonotype was detected only a few times. The CDR3 has 17 amino acids. The germline V gene has CDR1 LGHDT and CDR2 YNNKEL (reference sequence). Trimming cost V 1 base and J 1 base; bases outside gene matches: 4. The same sample was also used in a study of T cells of mothers and their children. From that study: The TCR beta CDR3 read count exceeded 9.5 million for each mother and was some 3.1 million for each child.

The chain uses TRBV3-1 and TRBJ2-7, with 13 bases matching TRBD2. The sequenced sample consisted of blood. The clonotype comes from a middle-aged woman in good health. The CDR3 sequence: CASSQAKGLAGSYEQYF. CDR3 sequence (DNA): TGTGCCAGCAGCCAAGCCAAGGGACTAGCGGGGTCCTACGAGCAGTACTTC.